Shown below are 3 T cell receptor beta chains from a single sample sequenced in a study of neoadjuvant nivolumab and ipilimumab in lung cancer (dated by TCRdb to about 2020). The label giving this sample's time point can be read as: at surgical resection after neoadjuvant nivolumab +/- ipilimumab. Libraries came from the immunoSEQ multiplex PCR assay. Entries here come from immuneACCESS through TCRdb and include only in-frame sequences with V and J called. Some clones fail to appear in such tables; in the studies checked, an unresolved V gene covers under half of the shortfall, and the cause of the remainder is unknown. For this sample the table gives 10,000 to 15,000 clones, of which 55% to 70% were detected only once. Approximately 25% of the sample rests with the top ten. The input for sequencing was peripheral blood, taken after neoadjuvant nivolumab, alone or with ipilimumab, at or shortly before surgery. These receptors were collected from an adult with non-small cell lung cancer.

The genes are TRBV11-3 and TRBJ2-4, with TRBD2 matching 9 bases. Unmatched junction bases numbered 8, after V lost 5 bases and J lost 9 bases. The germline CDR1 and CDR2 sequences are SGHNT and YENEEA. The CDR3 is 14 residues long. This CDR3 reads CASSGREGHSIQYF. The CDR3, as DNA: TGTGCCAGCAGCGGGCGGGAGGGCCACAGCATTCAGTACTTC.

The chain combines TRBV5-1 with TRBJ1-1; no definite D call. From germline, CDR1 is SGHRS and CDR2 YFSETQ. This CDR3 is 14 amino acids long. Trimming removed 2 bases from V and 1 base from J, with 9 bases in between. The CDR3 sequence: CASSLFMGNTEAFF. The CDR3 nucleotides are TGCGCCAGCAGCTTATTTATGGGGAACACTGAAGCTTTCTTT.

This clone was recorded only once. V gene TRBV5-1 combines with J gene TRBJ2-6; 11 bases fit TRBD1. V was clipped by 4 bases and J by 0 bases; unmatched bases: 6. The CDR3 loop spans 18 amino acids. From germline, CDR1 is SGHRS and CDR2 YFSETQ. CDR3 region: CASSPGDRGFSGANVLTF. The CDR3 DNA reads as TGCGCCAGCAGCCCTGGGGACAGGGGGTTCTCTGGGGCCAACGTCCTGACTTTC.